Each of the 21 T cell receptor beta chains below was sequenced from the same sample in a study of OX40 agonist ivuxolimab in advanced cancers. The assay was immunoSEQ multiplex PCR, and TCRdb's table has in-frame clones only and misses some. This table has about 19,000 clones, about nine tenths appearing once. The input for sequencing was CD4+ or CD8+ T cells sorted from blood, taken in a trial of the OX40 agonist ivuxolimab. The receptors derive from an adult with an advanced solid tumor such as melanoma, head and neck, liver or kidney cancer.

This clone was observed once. This CDR3 is CASSLDLLNEQFF. The CDR3, as DNA: TGTGCCAGCAGCTTAGACCTCCTCAATGAGCAGTTCTTC. The chain joins TRBV11-3 to TRBJ2-1; unclear D gene. This CDR3 is 13 amino acids long. Germline V lookup: CDR1 SGHNT, CDR2 YENEEA. V was clipped by 0 bases and J by 6 bases, with 6 bases between them.

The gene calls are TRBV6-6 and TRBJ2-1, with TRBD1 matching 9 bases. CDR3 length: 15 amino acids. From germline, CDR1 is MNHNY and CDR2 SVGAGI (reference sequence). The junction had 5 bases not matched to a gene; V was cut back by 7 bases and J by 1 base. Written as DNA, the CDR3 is TGTGCCAGCAATCCGGGACAGGGTTCCTACAATGAGCAGTTCTTC. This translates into CASNPGQGSYNEQFF.

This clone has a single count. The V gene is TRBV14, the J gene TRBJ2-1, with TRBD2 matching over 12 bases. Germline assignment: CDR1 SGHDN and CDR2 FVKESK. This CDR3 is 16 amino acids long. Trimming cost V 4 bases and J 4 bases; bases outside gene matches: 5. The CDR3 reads CASSLWTSGVYNEQFF. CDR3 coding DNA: TGTGCCAGCAGCCTTTGGACTAGCGGGGTATACAATGAGCAGTTCTTC. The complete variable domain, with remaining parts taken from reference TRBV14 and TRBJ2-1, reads EAGVTQFPSHSVIEKGQTVTLRCDPISGHDNLYWYRRVMGKEIKFLLHFVKESKQDESGMPNNRFLAERTGGTYSTLKVQPAELEDSGVYFCASSLWTSGVYNEQFFGPGTRLTVL.

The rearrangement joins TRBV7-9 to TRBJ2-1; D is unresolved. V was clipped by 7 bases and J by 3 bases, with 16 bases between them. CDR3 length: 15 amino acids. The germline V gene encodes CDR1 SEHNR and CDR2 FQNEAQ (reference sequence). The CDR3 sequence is CASTLTPAYYNEQFF. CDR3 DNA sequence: TGTGCCAGCACCCTAACCCCAGCTTACTACAATGAGCAGTTCTTC.

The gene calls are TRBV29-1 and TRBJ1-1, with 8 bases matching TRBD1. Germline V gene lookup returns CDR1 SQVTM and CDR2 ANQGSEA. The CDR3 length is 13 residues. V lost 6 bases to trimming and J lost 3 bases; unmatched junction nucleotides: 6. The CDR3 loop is CSVTGGLDTEAFF. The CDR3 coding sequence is TGCAGCGTAACAGGGGGACTTGACACTGAAGCTTTCTTT.

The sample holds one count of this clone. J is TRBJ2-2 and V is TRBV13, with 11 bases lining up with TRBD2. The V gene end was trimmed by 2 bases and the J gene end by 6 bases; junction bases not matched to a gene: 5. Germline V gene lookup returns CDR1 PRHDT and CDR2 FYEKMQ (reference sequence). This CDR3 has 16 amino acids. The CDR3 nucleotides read TGTGCCAGCAGCTTATGGGCTAGCGGGAGGTCCGGGGAGCTGTTTTTT. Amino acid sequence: CASSLWASGRSGELFF.

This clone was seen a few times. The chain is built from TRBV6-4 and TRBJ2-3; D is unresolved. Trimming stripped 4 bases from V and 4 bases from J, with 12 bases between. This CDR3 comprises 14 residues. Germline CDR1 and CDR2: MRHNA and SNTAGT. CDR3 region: CASSVEGQADTQYF. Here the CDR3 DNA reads TGTGCCAGCAGTGTAGAAGGGCAGGCAGATACGCAGTATTTT.

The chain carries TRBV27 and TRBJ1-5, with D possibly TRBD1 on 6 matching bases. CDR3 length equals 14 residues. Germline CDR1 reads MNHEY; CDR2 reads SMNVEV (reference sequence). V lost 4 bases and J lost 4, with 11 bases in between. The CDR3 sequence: CASSWGAGNQPQHF. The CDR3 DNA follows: TGTGCCAGCAGTTGGGGGGCGGGGAATCAGCCCCAGCATTTT.

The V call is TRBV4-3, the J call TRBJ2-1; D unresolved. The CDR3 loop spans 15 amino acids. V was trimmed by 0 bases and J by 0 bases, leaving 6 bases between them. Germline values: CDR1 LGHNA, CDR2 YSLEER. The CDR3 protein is CASSQDYSSYNEQFF. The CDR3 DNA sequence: TGCGCCAGCAGCCAAGACTACAGCTCCTACAATGAGCAGTTCTTC.

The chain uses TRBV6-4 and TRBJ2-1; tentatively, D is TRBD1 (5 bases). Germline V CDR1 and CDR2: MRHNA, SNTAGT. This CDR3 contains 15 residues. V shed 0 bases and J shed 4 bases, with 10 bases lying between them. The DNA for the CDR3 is TGTGCCAGCAGTGACTCGCCGACAGAGTACAATGAGCAGTTCTTC. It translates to CASSDSPTEYNEQFF.

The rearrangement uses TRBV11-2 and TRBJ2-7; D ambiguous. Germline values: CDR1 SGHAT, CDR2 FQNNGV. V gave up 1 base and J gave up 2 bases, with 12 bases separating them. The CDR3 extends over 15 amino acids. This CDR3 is CASSLVATHAYEQYF. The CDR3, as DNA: TGTGCCAGCAGCTTAGTGGCGACGCACGCCTACGAGCAGTACTTC.

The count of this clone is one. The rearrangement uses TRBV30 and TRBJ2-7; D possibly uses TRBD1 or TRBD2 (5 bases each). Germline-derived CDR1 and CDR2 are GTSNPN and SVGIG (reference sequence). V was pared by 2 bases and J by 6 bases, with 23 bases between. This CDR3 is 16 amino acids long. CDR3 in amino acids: CAWSRRDEASFLEQYF. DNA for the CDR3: TGTGCCTGGAGTAGACGGGACGAGGCGTCCTTTCTCGAGCAGTACTTC.

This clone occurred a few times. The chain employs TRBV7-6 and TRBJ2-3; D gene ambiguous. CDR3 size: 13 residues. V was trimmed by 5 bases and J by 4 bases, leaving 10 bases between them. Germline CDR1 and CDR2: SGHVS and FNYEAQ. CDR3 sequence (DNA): TGTGCCAGCAGCCTCCTTTTCCCAGATACGCAGTATTTT. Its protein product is CASSLLFPDTQYF.

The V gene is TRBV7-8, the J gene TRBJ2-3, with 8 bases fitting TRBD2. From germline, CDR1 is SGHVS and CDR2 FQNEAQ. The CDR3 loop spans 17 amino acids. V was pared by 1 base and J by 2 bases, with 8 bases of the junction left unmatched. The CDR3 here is CASSLGVAGSVTDTQYF. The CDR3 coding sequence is TGTGCCAGCAGCTTAGGGGTAGCGGGGTCGGTCACAGATACGCAGTATTTT.

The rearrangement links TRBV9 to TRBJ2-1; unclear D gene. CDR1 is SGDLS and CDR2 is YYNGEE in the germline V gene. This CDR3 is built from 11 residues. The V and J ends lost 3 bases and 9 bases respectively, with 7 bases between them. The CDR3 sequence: CASSGSGEQFF. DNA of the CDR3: TGTGCCAGCAGCGGCTCGGGTGAGCAGTTCTTC. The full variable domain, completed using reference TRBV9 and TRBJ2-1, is DSGVTQTPKHLITATGQRVTLRCSPRSGDLSVYWYQQSLDQGLQFLIQYYNGEERAKGNILERFSAQQFPDLHSELNLSSLELGDSALYFCASSGSGEQFFGPGTRLTVL.

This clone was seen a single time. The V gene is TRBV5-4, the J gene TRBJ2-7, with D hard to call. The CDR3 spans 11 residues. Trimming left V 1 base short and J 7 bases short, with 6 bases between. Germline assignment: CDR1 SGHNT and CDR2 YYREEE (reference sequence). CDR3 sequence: CASSLTGEQYF. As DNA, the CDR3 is TGTGCCAGCAGCTTGACTGGGGAGCAGTACTTC.

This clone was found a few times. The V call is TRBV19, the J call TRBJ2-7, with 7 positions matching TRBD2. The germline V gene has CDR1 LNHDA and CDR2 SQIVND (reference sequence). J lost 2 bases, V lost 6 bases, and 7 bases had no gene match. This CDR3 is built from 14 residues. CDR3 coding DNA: TGTGCCAGTAGACCCGGGAGGCTGGCCTACGAGCAGTACTTC. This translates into CASRPGRLAYEQYF.

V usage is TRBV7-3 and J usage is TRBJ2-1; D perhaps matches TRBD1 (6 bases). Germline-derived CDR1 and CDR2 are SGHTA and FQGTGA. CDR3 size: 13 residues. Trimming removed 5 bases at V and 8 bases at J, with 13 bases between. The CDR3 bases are TGTGCCAGCAGCGGGACACGTAACGATGAGCAGTTCTTC. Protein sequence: CASSGTRNDEQFF. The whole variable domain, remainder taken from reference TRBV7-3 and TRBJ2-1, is GAGVSQTPSNKVTEKGKYVELRCDPISGHTALYWYRQSLGQGPEFLIYFQGTGAADDSGLPNDRFFAVRPEGSVSTLKIQRTERGDSAVYLCASSGTRNDEQFFGPGTRLTVL.

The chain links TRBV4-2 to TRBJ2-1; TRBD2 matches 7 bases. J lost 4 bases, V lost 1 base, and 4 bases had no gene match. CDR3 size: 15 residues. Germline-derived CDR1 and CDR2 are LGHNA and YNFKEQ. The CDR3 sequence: CASSQVRTRYNEQFF. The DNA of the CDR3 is TGTGCCAGCAGCCAAGTAAGGACTAGGTACAATGAGCAGTTCTTC.

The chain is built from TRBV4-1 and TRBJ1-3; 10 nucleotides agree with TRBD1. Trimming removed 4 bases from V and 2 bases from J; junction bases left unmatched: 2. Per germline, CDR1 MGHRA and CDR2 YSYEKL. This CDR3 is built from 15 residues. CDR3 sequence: CASSPGQGTGNTIYF. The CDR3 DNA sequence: TGCGCCAGCAGCCCGGGACAGGGGACTGGAAACACCATATATTTT.

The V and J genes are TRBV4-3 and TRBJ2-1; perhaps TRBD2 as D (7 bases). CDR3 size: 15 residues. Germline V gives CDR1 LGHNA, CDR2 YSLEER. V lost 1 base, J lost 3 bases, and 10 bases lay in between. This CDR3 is CASSQGGGGYNEQFF. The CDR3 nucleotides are TGCGCCAGCAGCCAAGGGGGGGGCGGCTACAATGAGCAGTTCTTC.